A selection of T cell receptor beta chains follows, all from one sample in a study of OX40 agonist ivuxolimab in advanced cancers. Sequenced by immunoSEQ multiplex PCR; TCRdb stores in-frame clones only, minus some. The sample has approximately 17,000 clones, approximately 90% seen once. The source material was CD4+ or CD8+ T cells sorted from blood, sampled in a trial of the OX40 agonist ivuxolimab. Every receptor here comes from an adult with an advanced solid tumor such as melanoma, head and neck, liver or kidney cancer. CDR3s include the opening cysteine and the closing phenylalanine or tryptophan. D genes are given only for firm matches. Where a row states a size, it is once, few, many or the class of an expanded clone; other rows omit it.

d_call	v_call	j_call	clone_size	cdr3_nt	cdr3_aa
TRBD2	TRBV4-3	TRBJ2-1	.	TGCGCCAGCAGCCAGAGACTAGCGGGAGACGATGAGCAGTTCTTC	CASSQRLAGDDEQFF
TRBD1	TRBV11-2	TRBJ1-2	.	TGTGCCAGCAGGCATATCCAGGGGGATTATGGCTACACCTTC	CASRHIQGDYGYTF
.	TRBV9	TRBJ1-1	once	TGTGCCAGCAGCGGGGGTAATTGGTTGTCTGAAGCTTTCTTT	CASSGGNWLSEAFF
TRBD2	TRBV18	TRBJ2-1	.	TGTGCCAGCTCCCCGGAGGGACTAGCGGGAGTGAATGAGCAGTTCTTC	CASSPEGLAGVNEQFF
.	TRBV9	TRBJ2-2	.	TGTGCCAGCAGCTCATCGGGGCGGCTTGCAGGGGGGGAGCTGTTTTTT	CASSSSGRLAGGELFF
.	TRBV5-1	TRBJ2-3	.	TGCGCCAGCAGCCGGGACCCAAGAGACACAGATACGCAGTATTTT	CASSRDPRDTDTQYF
.	TRBV21-1	TRBJ1-6	.	TGTGCCAGCAGCCAACGACAGGGCTCAAATTCACCCCTCCACTTT	CASSQRQGSNSPLHF
.	TRBV7-6	TRBJ2-7	once	TGTGCCAGCAGCTTAGCGGGGTCACTCTACGAGCAGTACTTC	CASSLAGSLYEQYF
.	TRBV7-6	TRBJ2-1	.	TGTGCCAGCAGCGGAGACAGGAGCCTTGTTAAGGACAATGAGCAGTTCTTC	CASSGDRSLVKDNEQFF
.	TRBV6-5	TRBJ2-7	.	TGTGCCAGCAGGACCAGGGTGCGGAACTCCTACGAGCAGTACTTC	CASRTRVRNSYEQYF
.	TRBV7-6	TRBJ2-5	.	TGTGCCAGCAGCCCTTACAGGGCGGCCCAAGAGACCCAGTACTTC	CASSPYRAAQETQYF
.	TRBV7-8	TRBJ2-7	.	TGTGCCAGCGTGACCGGATACGAGCAGTACTTC	CASVTGYEQYF
TRBD1	TRBV6-1	TRBJ1-4	.	TGTGCCAGCAGGGGGACAGGAGTAAATGAAAAACTGTTTTTT	CASRGTGVNEKLFF
.	TRBV6-6	TRBJ2-7	.	TGTGCCAGCGGGGGGAACGAGCAGTACTTC	CASGGNEQYF
TRBD2	TRBV27	TRBJ2-7	.	TGTGCCAGCAGTCCCGGGACTAGCGGGAGAGGCTACGAGCAGTACTTC	CASSPGTSGRGYEQYF
TRBD2	TRBV5-5	TRBJ2-5	.	TGTGCCAGCAGCACCCGACTAGCGGGAGTTTTAGAGACCCAGTACTTC	CASSTRLAGVLETQYF
.	TRBV19	TRBJ2-3	.	TGTGCCAGTAGTATAGTTTTGGACTCCTGGGTGGGAGATACGCAGTATTTT	CASSIVLDSWVGDTQYF
.	TRBV18	TRBJ1-2	.	TGTGCCAGCTCACCACCGGGGGATAACTATGGCTACACCTTC	CASSPPGDNYGYTF
TRBD1	TRBV7-2	TRBJ2-7	.	TGTGCCAGCAGCATCACAGGGGACAGCTACGAGCAGTACTTC	CASSITGDSYEQYF
TRBD1	TRBV7-6	TRBJ2-7	.	TGTGCCAGCAGACAGGGGGCCTACGAGCAGTACTTC	CASRQGAYEQYF
TRBD1	TRBV7-9	TRBJ2-2	.	TGTGCCAGCAATAAACAGGGGGTAGGAACCGGGGAGCTGTTTTTT	CASNKQGVGTGELFF
.	TRBV5-5	TRBJ2-2	.	TGTGCCAGCAGCTTGAACCCCGCGAACACCGGGGAGCTGTTTTTT	CASSLNPANTGELFF
.	TRBV2	TRBJ1-4	.	TGTGCCAGCAGTGAGGTGCCTTTTAATGAAAAACTGTTTTTT	CASSEVPFNEKLFF
TRBD2	TRBV7-9	TRBJ2-3	.	TGTGCCAGCAGCTTGGGACTAGCGGACACAGATACGCAGTATTTT	CASSLGLADTDTQYF
TRBD1	TRBV14	TRBJ2-5	.	TGTGCCAGCAGCCCAGGGGGCGGTGAGACCCAGTACTTC	CASSPGGGETQYF
.	TRBV9	TRBJ2-1	.	TGTGCCAGCAGCGCCTACGGGAGTAACAATGAGCAGTTCTTC	CASSAYGSNNEQFF
TRBD1	TRBV6-5	TRBJ2-7	.	TGTGCCAGCAGTTACCGCCTCGGACAGGGGGCTTACGAGCAGTACTTC	CASSYRLGQGAYEQYF
TRBD2	TRBV16	TRBJ2-5	.	TGTGCCAGCAGCCCATGGGGGCTAGCGGGACCTCAAGAGACCCAGTACTTC	CASSPWGLAGPQETQYF
.	TRBV19	TRBJ2-7	once	TGTGCCAGTAAGTTAACAGGGAGCTCCTACGAGCAGTACTTC	CASKLTGSSYEQYF
TRBD2	TRBV5-1	TRBJ2-1	.	TGCGCCAGCAGCTTGGTCGCTAGCGGCCACAATGAGCAGTTCTTC	CASSLVASGHNEQFF
TRBD1	TRBV13	TRBJ2-2	.	TGTGCCAGCAGCTTAGCACAGGGGTGGACCGGGGAGCTGTTTTTT	CASSLAQGWTGELFF
.	TRBV10-3	TRBJ2-7	.	TGTGCCATCAGTGATTCCTACGAGCAGTACTTC	CAISDSYEQYF
TRBD1	TRBV23-1	TRBJ2-5	few	TGCGCCAGCGCCCACCGGGACAGGGGGCGATTGTACCAAGAGACCCAGTACTTC	CASAHRDRGRLYQETQYF
.	TRBV10-2	TRBJ2-7	.	TGCGCCAGCAGTGAAGGTTGGCAGAGTTCCTACGAGCAGTACTTC	CASSEGWQSSYEQYF
.	TRBV7-1	TRBJ2-5	.	TGTGCCAGCAGCTTTGGTGAGGGCCCGGAGACCCAGTACTTC	CASSFGEGPETQYF